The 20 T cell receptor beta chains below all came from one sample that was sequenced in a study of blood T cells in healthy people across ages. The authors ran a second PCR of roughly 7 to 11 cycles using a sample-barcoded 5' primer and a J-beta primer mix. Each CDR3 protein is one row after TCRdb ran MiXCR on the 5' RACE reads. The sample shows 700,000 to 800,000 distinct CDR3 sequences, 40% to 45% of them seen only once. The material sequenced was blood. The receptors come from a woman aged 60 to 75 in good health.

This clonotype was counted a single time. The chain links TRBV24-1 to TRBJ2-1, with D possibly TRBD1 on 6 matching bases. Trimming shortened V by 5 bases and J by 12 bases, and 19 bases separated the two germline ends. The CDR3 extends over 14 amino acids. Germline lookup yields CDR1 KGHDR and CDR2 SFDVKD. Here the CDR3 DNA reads TGTGCCACCAGTGGTCGTCAGGGGCTCTATGGGCAGTTCTTC. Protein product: CATSGRQGLYGQFF.

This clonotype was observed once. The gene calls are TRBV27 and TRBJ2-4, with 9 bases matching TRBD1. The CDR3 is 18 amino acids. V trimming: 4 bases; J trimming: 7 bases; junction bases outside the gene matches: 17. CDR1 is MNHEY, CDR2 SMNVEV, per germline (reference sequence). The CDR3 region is CASSSPHPEQGAGNIQYF. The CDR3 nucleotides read TGTGCCAGCAGTTCTCCACATCCCGAACAGGGGGCAGGGAACATTCAGTACTTC.

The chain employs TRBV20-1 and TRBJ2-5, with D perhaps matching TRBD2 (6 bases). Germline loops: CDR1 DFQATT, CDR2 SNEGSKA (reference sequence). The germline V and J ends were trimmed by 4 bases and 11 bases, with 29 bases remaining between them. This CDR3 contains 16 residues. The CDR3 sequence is CSAIPLGGESTSEQYF. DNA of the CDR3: TGCAGTGCTATCCCGTTGGGGGGAGAGAGTACGAGTGAGCAGTACTTC.

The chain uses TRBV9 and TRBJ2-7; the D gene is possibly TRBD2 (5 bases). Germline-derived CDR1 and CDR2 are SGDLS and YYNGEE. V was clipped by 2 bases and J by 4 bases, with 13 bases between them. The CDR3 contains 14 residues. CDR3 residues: CASSVGLNTYEQYF. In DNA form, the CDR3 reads TGTGCCAGCAGCGTTGGACTGAACACATACGAGCAGTACTTC.

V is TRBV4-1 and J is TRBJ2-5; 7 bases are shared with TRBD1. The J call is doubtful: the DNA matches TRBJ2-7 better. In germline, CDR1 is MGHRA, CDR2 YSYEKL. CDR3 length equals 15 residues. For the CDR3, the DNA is TGCGCCAGCAGCCAAGAAGGGACAGTAGGGGTCGAGCAGTACTTC. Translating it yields CASSQEGTVGVEQYF.

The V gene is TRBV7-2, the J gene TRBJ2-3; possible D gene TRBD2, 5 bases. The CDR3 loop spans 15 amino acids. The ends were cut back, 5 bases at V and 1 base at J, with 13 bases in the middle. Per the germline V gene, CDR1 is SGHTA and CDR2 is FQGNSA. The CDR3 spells CASSLQADRTDTQYF. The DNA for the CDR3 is TGTGCCAGCAGCCTCCAAGCGGACCGCACAGATACGCAGTATTTT.

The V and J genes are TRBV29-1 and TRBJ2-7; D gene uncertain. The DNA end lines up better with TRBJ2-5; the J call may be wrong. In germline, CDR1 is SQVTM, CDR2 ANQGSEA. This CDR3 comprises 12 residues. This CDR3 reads CSVVIGRETQYF. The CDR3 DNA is TGCAGCGTTGTTATAGGGCGGGAGACCCAGTACTTC.

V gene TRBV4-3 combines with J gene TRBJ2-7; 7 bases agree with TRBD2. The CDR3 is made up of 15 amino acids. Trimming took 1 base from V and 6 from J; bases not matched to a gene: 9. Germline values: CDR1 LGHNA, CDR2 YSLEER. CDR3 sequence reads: CASSQGSGTKREQYF. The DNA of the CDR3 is TGCGCCAGCAGCCAAGGGTCCGGGACTAAGCGCGAGCAGTACTTC.

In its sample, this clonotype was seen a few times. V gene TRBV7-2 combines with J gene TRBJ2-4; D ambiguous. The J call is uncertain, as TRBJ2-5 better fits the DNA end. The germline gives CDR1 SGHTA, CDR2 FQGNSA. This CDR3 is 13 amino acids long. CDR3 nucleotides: TGTGCCAGCAGCTTAGAAGTCCGAGAGACCCAGTACTTC. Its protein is CASSLEVRETQYF.

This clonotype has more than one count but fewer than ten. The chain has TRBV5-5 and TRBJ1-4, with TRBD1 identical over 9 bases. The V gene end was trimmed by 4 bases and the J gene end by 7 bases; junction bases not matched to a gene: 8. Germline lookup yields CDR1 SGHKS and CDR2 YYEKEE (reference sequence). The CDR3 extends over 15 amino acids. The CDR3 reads CASSRTGVSSEKLFF. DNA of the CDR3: TGTGCCAGCAGCCGGACAGGGGTATCGAGTGAAAAACTGTTTTTT.

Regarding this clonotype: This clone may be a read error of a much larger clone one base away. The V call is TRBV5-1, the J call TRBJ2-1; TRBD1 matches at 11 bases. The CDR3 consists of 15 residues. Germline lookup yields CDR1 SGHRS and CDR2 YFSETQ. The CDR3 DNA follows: TGCGCCAGCAGCTCAGGACAGGGGGCGCTCAATGAGCAGTTATTC. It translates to CASSSGQGALNEQLF.

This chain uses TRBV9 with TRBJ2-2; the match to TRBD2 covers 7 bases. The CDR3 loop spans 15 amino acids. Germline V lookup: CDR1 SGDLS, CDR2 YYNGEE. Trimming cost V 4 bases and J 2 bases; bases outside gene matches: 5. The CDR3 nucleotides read TGTGCCAGCAGCATCGGGACTATCAACACCGGGGAGCTGTTTTTT. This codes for CASSIGTINTGELFF.

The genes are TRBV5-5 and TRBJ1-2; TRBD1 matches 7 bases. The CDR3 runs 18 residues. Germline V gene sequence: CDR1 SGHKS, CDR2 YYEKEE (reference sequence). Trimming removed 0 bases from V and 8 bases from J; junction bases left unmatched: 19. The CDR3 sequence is CASSLGLRQGNESWGYTF. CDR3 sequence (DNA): TGTGCCAGCAGCTTGGGACTGAGACAGGGAAATGAATCGTGGGGCTACACCTTC.

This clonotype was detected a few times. CDR3 in DNA: TGTGCCAGCAGTTCAATGGCAGGCTACACCTTC. The encoded protein is CASSSMAGYTF. The genes are TRBV12-3 or TRBV12-4 and TRBJ1-2; D gene ambiguous. Trimming removed 4 bases from V and 8 bases from J, with 8 bases in between. The CDR3 length is 11 residues.

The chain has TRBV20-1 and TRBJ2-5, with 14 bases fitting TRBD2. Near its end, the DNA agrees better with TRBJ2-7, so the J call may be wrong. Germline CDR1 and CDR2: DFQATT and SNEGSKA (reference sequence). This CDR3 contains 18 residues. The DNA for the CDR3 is TGCAGTGCCCCCAAGAGGGGACTAGCGGGAGCTCCCAACCACGAGCAGTACTTC. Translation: CSAPKRGLAGAPNHEQYF.

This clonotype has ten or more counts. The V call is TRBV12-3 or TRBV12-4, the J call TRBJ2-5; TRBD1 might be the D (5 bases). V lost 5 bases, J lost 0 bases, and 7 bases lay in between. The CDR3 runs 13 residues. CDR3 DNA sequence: TGTGCCAGCAGTACAGGCTACCAAGAGACCCAGTACTTC. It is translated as CASSTGYQETQYF.

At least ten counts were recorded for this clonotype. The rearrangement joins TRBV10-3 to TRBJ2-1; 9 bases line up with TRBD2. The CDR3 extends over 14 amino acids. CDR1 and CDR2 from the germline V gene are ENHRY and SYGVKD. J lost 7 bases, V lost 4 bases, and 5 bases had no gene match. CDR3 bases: TGTGCCATCAGTGGGCTAGCGGGAATGAATGAGCAGTTCTTC. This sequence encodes CAISGLAGMNEQFF.

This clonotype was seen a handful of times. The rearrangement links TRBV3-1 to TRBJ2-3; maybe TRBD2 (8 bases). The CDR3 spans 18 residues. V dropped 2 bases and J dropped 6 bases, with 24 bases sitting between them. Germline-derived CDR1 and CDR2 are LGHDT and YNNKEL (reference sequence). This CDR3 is CASSQIQGGSGGLDTQYF. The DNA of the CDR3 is TGTGCCAGCAGCCAAATCCAGGGGGGGAGCGGGGGTTTGGATACGCAGTATTTT.

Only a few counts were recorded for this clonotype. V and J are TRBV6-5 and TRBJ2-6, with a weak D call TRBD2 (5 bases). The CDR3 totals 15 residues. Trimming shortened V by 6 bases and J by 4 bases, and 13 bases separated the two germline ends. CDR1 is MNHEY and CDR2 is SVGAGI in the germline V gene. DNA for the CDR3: TGTGCCAGCAGCTACGGACTGCACGGGGCCAACGTCCTGACTTTC. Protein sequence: CASSYGLHGANVLTF.

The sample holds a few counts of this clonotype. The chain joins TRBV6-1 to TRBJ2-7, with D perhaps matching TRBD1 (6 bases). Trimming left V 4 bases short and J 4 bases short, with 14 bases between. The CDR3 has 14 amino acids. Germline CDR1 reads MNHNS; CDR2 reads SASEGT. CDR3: CASSVLDRSYEQYF. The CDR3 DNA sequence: TGTGCCAGCAGTGTTCTCGACAGGTCGTACGAGCAGTACTTC.